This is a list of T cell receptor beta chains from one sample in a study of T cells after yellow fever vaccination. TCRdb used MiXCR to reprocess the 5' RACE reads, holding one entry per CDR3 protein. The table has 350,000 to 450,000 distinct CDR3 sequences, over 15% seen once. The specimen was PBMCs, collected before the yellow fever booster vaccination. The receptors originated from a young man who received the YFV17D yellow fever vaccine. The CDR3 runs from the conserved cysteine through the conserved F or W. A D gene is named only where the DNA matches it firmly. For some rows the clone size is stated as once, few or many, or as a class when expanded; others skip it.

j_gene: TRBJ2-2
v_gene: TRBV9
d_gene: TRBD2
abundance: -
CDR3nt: TGTGCCAGCAGCGTAGTCCCAAGCGGGGACACCGGGGAGCTGTTTTTT
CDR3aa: CASSVVPSGDTGELFF

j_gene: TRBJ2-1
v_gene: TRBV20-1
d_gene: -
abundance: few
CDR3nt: TGCAGTGCTAGAGATGCGGCATCTGCCTACAATGAGCAGTTCTTC
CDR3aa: CSARDAASAYNEQFF

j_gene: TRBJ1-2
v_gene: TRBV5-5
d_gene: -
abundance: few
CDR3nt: TGTGCCAGCAGCTTGGACCAACCGTTTGGCTACACCTTC
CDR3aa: CASSLDQPFGYTF

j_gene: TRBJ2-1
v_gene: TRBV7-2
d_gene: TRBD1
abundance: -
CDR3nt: TGTGCCAGCAGATCCGCCGGGACAGGGGCGTATTATGAGCAGTTCTTC
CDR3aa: CASRSAGTGAYYEQFF

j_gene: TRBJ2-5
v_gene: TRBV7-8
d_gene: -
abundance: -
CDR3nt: TGTGCCAGCAGCCCAGGCCGTCGGACCCAGTACTTC
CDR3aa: CASSPGRRTQYF

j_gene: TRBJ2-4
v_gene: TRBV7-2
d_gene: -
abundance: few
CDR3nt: TGTGCCAGCAGCTTAGAGCGCCAGACACGATTTGGCAAAAACATTCAGTACTTC
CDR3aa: CASSLERQTRFGKNIQYF

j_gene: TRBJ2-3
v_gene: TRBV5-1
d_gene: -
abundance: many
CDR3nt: TGCGCCAGCAGCTTGGGATTTGCGGGTACAGATACGCAGTATTTT
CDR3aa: CASSLGFAGTDTQYF

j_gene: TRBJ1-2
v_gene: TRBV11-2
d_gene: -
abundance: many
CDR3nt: TGTGCCAGCAGCTTATATCGGGGGTTGGAGGTTTATGGCTACACCTTC
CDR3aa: CASSLYRGLEVYGYTF

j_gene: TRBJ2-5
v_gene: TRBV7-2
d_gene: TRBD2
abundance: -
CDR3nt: TGTGCCAGCAGCTTACAAACGGGGGGGCGCGAGACCCAGTACTTC
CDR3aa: CASSLQTGGRETQYF

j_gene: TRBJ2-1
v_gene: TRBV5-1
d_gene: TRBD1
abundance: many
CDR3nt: TGCGCCAGCAGCTATGACAGGGAAGACGGTGAGCAGTTCTTC
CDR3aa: CASSYDREDGEQFF

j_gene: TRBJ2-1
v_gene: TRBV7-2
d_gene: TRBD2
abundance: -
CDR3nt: TGTGCCAGCAGCTTAGTCGTAGCGGGGGGGCAAGGTGAGCAGTTCTTC
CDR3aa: CASSLVVAGGQGEQFF

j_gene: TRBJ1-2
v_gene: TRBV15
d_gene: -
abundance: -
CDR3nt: TGTGCCACCAGCAGAGATCAGGGAGTGGACTATGGCTACACCTTC
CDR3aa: CATSRDQGVDYGYTF

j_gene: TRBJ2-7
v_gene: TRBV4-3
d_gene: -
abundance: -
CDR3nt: TGCGCCAGCAGCCAAAACTCAGGACCCACCTACGAGCAGTACTTC
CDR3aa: CASSQNSGPTYEQYF

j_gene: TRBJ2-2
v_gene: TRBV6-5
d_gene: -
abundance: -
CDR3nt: TGTGCCAGCAGGTTTACCGCGAACACCGGGGAGCTGTTTTTT
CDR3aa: CASRFTANTGELFF

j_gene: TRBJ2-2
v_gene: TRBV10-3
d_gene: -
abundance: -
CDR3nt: TGTGCCATCAGCAAACCGAATCCCTTAGGGGAGCTGTTTTTT
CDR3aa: CAISKPNPLGELFF

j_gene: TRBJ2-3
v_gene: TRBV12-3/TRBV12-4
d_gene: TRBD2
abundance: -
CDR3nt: TGTGCCAGCAGTGGGAGAATAGCGGGGGGCACAGATACGCAGTATTTT
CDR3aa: CASSGRIAGGTDTQYF

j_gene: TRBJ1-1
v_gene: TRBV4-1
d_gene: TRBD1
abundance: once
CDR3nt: TGCGCCAGCAGTGCGACAGGGGGGAACACTGAAGCTTTCTTT
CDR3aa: CASSATGGNTEAFF

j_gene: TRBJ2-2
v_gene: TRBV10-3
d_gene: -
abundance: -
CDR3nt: TGTGCCATCAGTGAGTCGGGGGGCCACACCGGGGAGCTGTTTTTT
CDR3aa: CAISESGGHTGELFF

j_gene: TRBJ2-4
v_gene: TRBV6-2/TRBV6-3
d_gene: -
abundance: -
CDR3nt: TGTGCCAGTTGGAGCGGATGGGAAAACATTCAGTACTTC
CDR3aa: CASWSGWENIQYF

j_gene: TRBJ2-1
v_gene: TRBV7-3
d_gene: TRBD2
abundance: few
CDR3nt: TGTGCCAGCAGCCCCGGGACTATATACGATGAGCAGTTCTTC
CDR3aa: CASSPGTIYDEQFF

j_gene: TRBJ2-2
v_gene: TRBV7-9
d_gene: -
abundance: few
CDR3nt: TGTGCCAGCAGCTTAACTTCGGCCATAATGACCGGGGAGCTGTTTTTT
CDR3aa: CASSLTSAIMTGELFF

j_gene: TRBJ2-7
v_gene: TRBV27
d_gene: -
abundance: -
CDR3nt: TGTGCCAGCCTCCCCGAAGGGGGTAGCTACTACGAGCAGTACTTC
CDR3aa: CASLPEGGSYYEQYF

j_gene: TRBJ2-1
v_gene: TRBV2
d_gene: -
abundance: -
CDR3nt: TGTGCCAGCAGTGCCCCCCAAAGCGGGCGAACCAAGTACAATGAGCAGTTCTTC
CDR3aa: CASSAPQSGRTKYNEQFF

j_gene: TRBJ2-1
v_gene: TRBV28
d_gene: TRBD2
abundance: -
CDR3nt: TGTGCCAGCAGTTTTGGACCCCTCAAGCGGGGGATAAACAATGAGCAGTTCTTC
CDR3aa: CASSFGPLKRGINNEQFF

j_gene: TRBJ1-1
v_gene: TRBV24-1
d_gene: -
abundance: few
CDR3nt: TGTGCCACCAGTAGAGCCGCAGGGGTTGAAGCTTTCTTT
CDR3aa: CATSRAAGVEAFF

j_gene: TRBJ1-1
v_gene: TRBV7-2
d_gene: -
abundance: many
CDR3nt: TGTGCCAGCAGCTTGGACCGGCAGACTGAAGCTTTCTTT
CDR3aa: CASSLDRQTEAFF

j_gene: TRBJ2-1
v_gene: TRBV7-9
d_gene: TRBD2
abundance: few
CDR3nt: TGTGCCAGCAGCTTGGGCGGGGGGGCCAACAATGAGCAGTTCTTC
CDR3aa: CASSLGGGANNEQFF

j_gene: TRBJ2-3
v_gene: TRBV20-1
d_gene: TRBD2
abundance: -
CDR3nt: TGCAGTGCTTTCACACTAGCGGGGGGCCCCCGCGTTGCGTATTTT
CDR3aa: CSAFTLAGGPRVAYF

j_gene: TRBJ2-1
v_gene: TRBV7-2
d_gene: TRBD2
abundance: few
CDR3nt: TGTGCCAGCAGCTTCCCGGCTAGCGGGGGGGCCCACTACAATGAGCAGTTCTTC
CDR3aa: CASSFPASGGAHYNEQFF

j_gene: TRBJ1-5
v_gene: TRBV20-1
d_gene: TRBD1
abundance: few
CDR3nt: TGCAGTGCTACCCTTCCCGACAGGGTTGGTCAGCCCCAGCATTTT
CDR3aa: CSATLPDRVGQPQHF

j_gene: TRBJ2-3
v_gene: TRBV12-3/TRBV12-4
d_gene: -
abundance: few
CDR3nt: TGTGCCAGCAGTTTACGTGGCGGGGGCCCGAGGGAGCAGTATTTT
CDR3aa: CASSLRGGGPREQYF

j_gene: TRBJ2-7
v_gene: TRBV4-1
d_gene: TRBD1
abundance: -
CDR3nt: TGCGCCAGCAGCCGTTCTCCCCGACAGGGGAGCTCCTACGAGCAGTACTTC
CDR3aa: CASSRSPRQGSSYEQYF

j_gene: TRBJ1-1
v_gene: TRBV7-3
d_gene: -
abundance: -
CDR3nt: TGTGCCAGCAGCCTCAGCGGGATGGGGAACACTGAAGCTTTCTTT
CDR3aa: CASSLSGMGNTEAFF

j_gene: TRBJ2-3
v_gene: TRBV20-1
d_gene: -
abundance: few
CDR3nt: TGCAGTGCTAGAGATCCCGCGACAGGAGGCACAGATACGCAGTATTTT
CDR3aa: CSARDPATGGTDTQYF

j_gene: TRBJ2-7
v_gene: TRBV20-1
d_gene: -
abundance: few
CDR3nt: TGCAGTGCTAGAGATTCGCCCGGGACCAGCGGCTACGAGCAGTACTTC
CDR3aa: CSARDSPGTSGYEQYF

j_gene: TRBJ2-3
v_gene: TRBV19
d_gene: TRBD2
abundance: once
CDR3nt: TGTGCCAGTAGTCTCGGTAGCGGGGGCCCAGATACGCAGTATTTT
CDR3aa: CASSLGSGGPDTQYF

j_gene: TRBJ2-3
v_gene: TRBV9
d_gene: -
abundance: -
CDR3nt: TGTGCCAGCAGCTCCCGGACTAACACAGATACGCAGTATTTT
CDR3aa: CASSSRTNTDTQYF

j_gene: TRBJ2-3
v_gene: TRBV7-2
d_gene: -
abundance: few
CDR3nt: TGTGCCAGCAGCCAGGCGGGCTACTACACAGATACGCAGTATTTT
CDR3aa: CASSQAGYYTDTQYF

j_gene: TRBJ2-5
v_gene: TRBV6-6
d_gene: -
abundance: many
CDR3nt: TGTGCCAGCAACGCGGGGGCGGGAGAGACCCAGTACTTC
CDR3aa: CASNAGAGETQYF

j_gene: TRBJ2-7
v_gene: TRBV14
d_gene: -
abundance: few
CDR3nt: TGTGCCAGCAGCCGGCTGTCGCCAATGGACGAGCAGTACTTC
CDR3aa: CASSRLSPMDEQYF

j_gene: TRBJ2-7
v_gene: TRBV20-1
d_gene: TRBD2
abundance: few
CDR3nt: TGCAGTGCGGCTCCGGGACTAGCGGGGGGTTCTTCCTACGAGCAGTACTTC
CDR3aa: CSAAPGLAGGSSYEQYF

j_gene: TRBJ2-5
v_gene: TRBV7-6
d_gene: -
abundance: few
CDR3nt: TGTGCCAGCAGCCTACTGGGGGGGCAGATTGGAGAGACCCAGTACTTC
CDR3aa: CASSLLGGQIGETQYF

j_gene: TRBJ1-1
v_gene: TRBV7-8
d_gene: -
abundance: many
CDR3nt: TGTGCCAGCAGCTCCTACAGCGTAAAACCTGAAGCTTTCTTT
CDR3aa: CASSSYSVKPEAFF

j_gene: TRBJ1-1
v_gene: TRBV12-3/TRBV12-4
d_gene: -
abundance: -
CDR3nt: TGTGCCAGCACCTGGGGGAATAACGTCGGGAGTGAAGCTTTCTTT
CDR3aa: CASTWGNNVGSEAFF

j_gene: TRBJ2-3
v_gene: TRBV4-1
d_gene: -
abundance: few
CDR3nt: TGCGCCAGCAGCCCGGCGGGGGCCACAGATACGCAGTATTTT
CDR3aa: CASSPAGATDTQYF

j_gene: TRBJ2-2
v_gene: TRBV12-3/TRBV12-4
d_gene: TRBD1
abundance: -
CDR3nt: TGTGCCAGCAGTAGGGACAGCTACACCGGGGAGCTGTTTTTT
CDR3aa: CASSRDSYTGELFF